This passage covers 18 T cell receptor beta chains from one sample sequenced in a study of monozygotic twins with inflammatory bowel disease (dated by TCRdb to the late 2010s). Receptors were amplified or captured by 5' RACE. Instrument used: Illumina HiSeq 2500. TCRdb reprocessed the public reads and reports one entry per CDR3 protein sequence, without DNA. This sample's table contains roughly 330,000 distinct CDR3 sequences. The ten top clones hold 2% of the sample. The specimen was blood. The receptor set was obtained from a human donor with ulcerative colitis or Crohn's disease, or a healthy co-twin of an affected twin (not recorded which).

V and J are TRBV4-1 and TRBJ1-1; without DNA, the TCRdb call of TRBD1 cannot be checked. Per the germline V gene, CDR1 is MGHRA and CDR2 is YSYEKL. This CDR3 is built from 15 residues. The CDR3 sequence is CASSQERAMNTEAFF.

The chain recombines TRBV20-1 with TRBJ2-5; the TRBD2 assignment by TCRdb is unverifiable without DNA. The CDR3 length is 14 residues. Germline-derived CDR1 and CDR2 are DFQATT and SNEGSKA (reference sequence). CDR3 sequence: CSARSGSNQETQYF.

This rearrangement joins TRBV6-6 to TRBJ2-3; TCRdb reports TRBD2, a call that lacks DNA to check it against. Per germline, CDR1 MNHNY and CDR2 SVGAGI (reference sequence). This CDR3 spans 14 amino acids. The CDR3 protein is CASSYLGPTDTQYF.

The chain has TRBV5-6 and TRBJ2-7. CDR1 is SGHDT, CDR2 YYEEEE, per germline. The CDR3 sequence is 16 residues long. CDR3: CASSSEIIGDTYEQYF.

The V gene is TRBV28, the J gene TRBJ2-7. Germline values: CDR1 MDHEN, CDR2 SYDVKM. This CDR3 region has 12 residues. The CDR3 protein is CASSSDRYEQYF.

This chain uses TRBV10-3 with TRBJ2-3; TCRdb selects TRBD2, and the lack of DNA leaves this call unchecked. CDR3 size: 15 residues. Germline V gene lookup returns CDR1 ENHRY and CDR2 SYGVKD. The CDR3 reads CAIRGTSGSIDTQYF.

The genes are TRBV29-1 and TRBJ2-7; TCRdb's D call of TRBD1 is untestable without DNA. Germline V CDR1 and CDR2: SQVTM, ANQGSEA. The CDR3 consists of 12 residues. The CDR3 is CSVEDPGNEQYF.

The chain carries TRBV6-2 or TRBV6-3 and TRBJ2-7; TCRdb reports TRBD2, a call that lacks DNA to check it against. The germline V gene encodes CDR1 MNHEY and CDR2 SVGEGT. The CDR3 is 14 amino acids. The CDR3 spells CASSYGGAPYEQYF.

The CDR3 spells CASTRGGGEQYF. This rearrangement joins TRBV27 to TRBJ2-7; TCRdb's assignment of TRBD1 cannot be checked, as there is no DNA. The CDR3 loop spans 12 amino acids. Per germline, CDR1 MNHEY and CDR2 SMNVEV (reference sequence).

The V gene is TRBV5-4, the J gene TRBJ1-6. Germline V gene lookup returns CDR1 SGHNT and CDR2 YYREEE (reference sequence). CDR3 length: 13 residues. CDR3 in amino acids: CASSLDANSPLHF.

The chain links TRBV27 to TRBJ2-5; with no DNA, the TCRdb D assignment of TRBD2 cannot be verified. The germline gives CDR1 MNHEY, CDR2 SMNVEV (reference sequence). This CDR3 region has 15 residues. The CDR3 sequence is CASMNPAGGPETQYF.

The genes are TRBV4-3 and TRBJ1-2. The CDR3 contains 15 residues. Per the germline V gene, CDR1 is LGHNA and CDR2 is YSLEER. The CDR3 protein is CASSQDGQDNYGYTF.

This chain joins TRBV10-3 and TRBJ2-3. This CDR3 is built from 16 residues. Germline V gene sequence: CDR1 ENHRY, CDR2 SYGVKD. CDR3 sequence: CAISEARLAGTDTQYF.

The rearrangement uses TRBV6-2 or TRBV6-3 and TRBJ1-4; there is no DNA to check the TCRdb D call of TRBD1. CDR1 and CDR2 (germline): MNHEY, SVGEGT. The CDR3 totals 15 residues. The CDR3 spells CASSSPTPGHEKLFF.

The chain is built from TRBV5-1 and TRBJ2-5. This CDR3 is built from 14 residues. Germline V CDR1 and CDR2: SGHRS, YFSETQ. The CDR3 spells CASSPVIARETQYF.

The V call is TRBV6-5, the J call TRBJ1-1. The CDR3 runs 17 residues. CDR1 and CDR2 from the germline V gene are MNHEY and SVGAGI. The CDR3 sequence: CASSFGDLVTGNTEAFF.

The chain couples TRBV9 to TRBJ1-1; the TCRdb call, TRBD1, lacks DNA for checking. The CDR3 has 14 amino acids. CDR1 and CDR2 from the germline V gene are SGDLS and YYNGEE. The CDR3 sequence: CAGSPITGGTEAFF.

The CDR3 reads CSVEKSSVEQFF. The rearrangement uses TRBV29-1 and TRBJ2-1; TCRdb's D call, TRBD2, is unchecked because there is no DNA. Germline CDR1 and CDR2: SQVTM and ANQGSEA. CDR3 size: 12 residues.